Following are 22 T cell receptor beta chains from one sample sequenced in a study of Ad26.COV2.S vaccination and SARS-CoV-2 variants. Stated treatment: 15 to 20 received Ad26.COV2.S at low or high dose, single or two shots; about five received placebo; per-sample allocation not given. Samples analyzed were those drawn on day 63 after the first vaccine or placebo injection. Method: immunoSEQ multiplex PCR; TCRdb's copy keeps in-frame clones and lacks some. The sample records about 470,000 clones, around 90% being singletons. The material was peripheral blood, obtained in a trial of Ad26.COV2.S vaccine versus placebo. The receptors were gathered from a person aged 18 to 65 who received the Ad26.COV2.S COVID-19 vaccine or a placebo.

The J gene is TRBJ2-7, the V gene TRBV6-5; D may be TRBD1 (6 bases). This CDR3 region has 13 residues. The germline V gene has CDR1 MNHEY and CDR2 SVGAGI. V was trimmed by 2 bases and J by 3 bases, leaving 8 bases between them. The CDR3 region is CASSYTGLYEQYF. DNA for the CDR3: TGTGCCAGCAGTTACACAGGGCTCTACGAGCAGTACTTC.

This chain links TRBV5-5 with TRBJ2-7; tentatively, D is TRBD1 (5 bases). The CDR3 runs 14 residues. Trimming removed 2 bases from V and 2 bases from J, with 11 bases in between. Looked up from germline, CDR1 is SGHKS and CDR2 is YYEKEE (reference sequence). CDR3 amino acids: CASSFFQGPYEQYF. In DNA form, the CDR3 reads TGTGCCAGCAGCTTTTTCCAGGGTCCCTACGAGCAGTACTTC.

The chain carries TRBV5-5 and TRBJ2-5; 10 bases match TRBD2. Germline-derived CDR1 and CDR2 are SGHKS and YYEKEE (reference sequence). This CDR3 has 14 amino acids. The J segment lost 5 bases and the V segment lost 4 bases, leaving 5 bases of the junction unmatched. CDR3 protein: CASSPGLAVETQYF. The CDR3 DNA reads TGTGCCAGCAGCCCCGGACTAGCGGTTGAGACCCAGTACTTC. Drawing the rest from reference TRBV5-5 and TRBJ2-5, the complete variable domain is DAGVTQSPTHLIKTRGQQVTLRCSPISGHKSVSWYQQVLGQGPQFIFQYYEKEERGRGNFPDRFSARQFPNYSSELNVNALLLGDSALYLCASSPGLAVETQYFGPGTRLLVL.

CDR3 in DNA: TGTGCCAGCAGCCAAATCGGGAGCGCGGGTGTTGGGGAGCTGTTTTTT. This encodes CASSQIGSAGVGELFF. This chain joins TRBV3-1 (or the pseudogene TRBV3-2) and TRBJ2-2; D is possibly TRBD2 (6 bases). V was pared by 2 bases and J by 8 bases, with 18 bases between. Germline CDR1 and CDR2: LGHDT and YNNKEL (reference sequence). The CDR3 totals 16 residues.

DNA for the CDR3: TGTGCCATCAGTGAGTTGGGGGCGCTTGACGAGCAGTACTTC. Protein product: CAISELGALDEQYF. V gene TRBV10-3 combines with J gene TRBJ2-7, with D maybe TRBD1 (6 bases). In germline, CDR1 is ENHRY, CDR2 SYGVKD. V lost 1 base, J lost 5 bases, and 12 bases lay in between. The CDR3 contains 14 residues.

The chain links TRBV28 to TRBJ2-1; 8 positions agree with TRBD1. V shed 6 bases and J 1 base; nucleotides not matched to a gene: 5. This CDR3 has 15 amino acids. CDR1 MDHEN and CDR2 SYDVKM come from the germline V gene. CDR3 bases: TGTGCCAGCAGACCCGGACAGGGTTCCTACAATGAGCAGTTCTTC. Protein sequence: CASRPGQGSYNEQFF.

The chain is built from TRBV7-9 and TRBJ2-5, with 8 bases that match TRBD2. The J segment lost 3 bases and the V segment lost 4 bases, leaving 7 bases of the junction unmatched. This CDR3 is 15 amino acids long. Germline CDR1 SEHNR, CDR2 FQNEAQ (reference sequence). The CDR3 loop is CASSSLTSAKETQYF. As DNA, the CDR3 is TGTGCCAGCAGCTCCTTGACTAGCGCAAAAGAGACCCAGTACTTC.

V is TRBV11-2 and J is TRBJ1-1; weak D call: TRBD1 (6 bases). The CDR3 covers 15 residues. The V end lost 3 bases, the J end lost 0 bases, and 11 bases lay between the germline ends. Germline assignment: CDR1 SGHAT and CDR2 FQNNGV. CDR3 residues: CASSFRGTMNTEAFF. The DNA of the CDR3 is TGTGCCAGCAGCTTCAGGGGCACCATGAACACTGAAGCTTTCTTT.

This clone has just one count. The V gene is TRBV11-2, the J gene TRBJ2-1, with 9 positions matching TRBD1. The CDR3 runs 14 residues. J was trimmed by 8 bases and V by 5 bases; bases with no gene match: 7. Germline loops: CDR1 SGHAT, CDR2 FQNNGV. CDR3: CASSLGTGQHEQFF. The CDR3 DNA is TGTGCCAGCAGCCTCGGGACAGGGCAGCATGAGCAGTTCTTC.

The V and J genes are TRBV28 and TRBJ1-5, with 7 positions matching TRBD1. This CDR3 comprises 15 residues. CDR1 MDHEN and CDR2 SYDVKM come from the germline V gene. V trimming: 5 bases; J trimming: 3 bases; junction bases outside the gene matches: 7. CDR3 residues: CASSRTDRVNQPQHF. DNA of the CDR3: TGTGCCAGCAGTCGGACTGACAGGGTCAATCAGCCCCAGCATTTT.

The chain uses TRBV7-2 and TRBJ2-7, with D perhaps given as TRBD1 or TRBD2 (5 bases each). The CDR3 has 15 residues. Trimming left V 1 base short and J 4 bases short, with 14 bases between. Per the germline V gene, CDR1 is SGHTA and CDR2 is FQGNSA. The CDR3: CASSLVGEGIYEQYF. In DNA form, the CDR3 reads TGTGCCAGCAGCTTAGTGGGGGAAGGGATTTACGAGCAGTACTTC.

V and J are TRBV3-1 (or the pseudogene TRBV3-2) and TRBJ1-2, with 12 bases lining up with TRBD1. This CDR3 is 16 amino acids long. V was clipped by 2 bases and J by 5 bases; unmatched bases: 6. Per the germline V gene, CDR1 is LGHDT and CDR2 is YNNKEL (reference sequence). CDR3 DNA sequence: TGTGCCAGCAGCCAACCGGGACAGGGGGCTCGGTATGGCTACACCTTC. It codes for CASSQPGQGARYGYTF.

This clone was seen more than once but under ten times. This chain joins TRBV5-1 and TRBJ1-5; the D gene is possibly TRBD1 (5 bases). Germline loops: CDR1 SGHRS, CDR2 YFSETQ. Trimming cost V 1 base and J 4 bases, with 9 bases left between them. The CDR3 consists of 14 residues. CDR3 region: CASSLLGGNQPQHF. CDR3 nucleotides: TGCGCCAGCAGCTTGTTGGGGGGGAATCAGCCCCAGCATTTT.

This sequence joins TRBV6-2 or TRBV6-3 and TRBJ2-1; D gene ambiguous. Trimming stripped 2 bases from V and 4 bases from J, with 21 bases between. Germline assignment: CDR1 MNHEY and CDR2 SVGEGT. CDR3 size: 18 residues. The CDR3 nucleotides are TGTGCCAGCAGTTACCACGCGGCTAGGGCTAAACGATACAATGAGCAGTTCTTC. This codes for CASSYHAARAKRYNEQFF.

Turning to this clone: The sample has other DNA sequences that encode this CDR3 too. The chain couples TRBV18 to TRBJ1-5, with D unresolved. Trimming took 3 bases from V and 1 from J, leaving 4 bases between them. Per germline, CDR1 KGHSH and CDR2 LQKENI. The CDR3 is made up of 13 amino acids. CDR3 loop: CASSPDSNQPQHF. In DNA form, the CDR3 reads TGTGCCAGCTCACCTGACAGCAATCAGCCCCAGCATTTT.

The CDR3 loop is CASSPNSFRANGYTF. The CDR3 coding sequence is TGTGCCAGCTCACCAAACTCGTTCAGGGCGAACGGCTACACCTTC. The J gene is TRBJ1-2, the V gene TRBV18; tentative D call: TRBD1 (5 bases). The V end lost 2 bases, the J end lost 8 bases, and 18 bases lay between the germline ends. From germline, CDR1 is KGHSH and CDR2 LQKENI. CDR3 size: 15 residues.

The chain joins TRBV27 to TRBJ2-1; 7 bases match TRBD2. The CDR3 covers 17 residues. J was trimmed by 1 base and V by 1 base; bases with no gene match: 7. Germline loops: CDR1 MNHEY, CDR2 SMNVEV (reference sequence). The CDR3 DNA is TGTGCCAGCAGTTTATATGGGCTAGCGGAATCCTACAATGAGCAGTTCTTC. It specifies CASSLYGLAESYNEQFF.

The V gene is TRBV28, the J gene TRBJ2-5; maybe TRBD2 (6 bases). The CDR3 is 19 amino acids. From germline, CDR1 is MDHEN and CDR2 SYDVKM. Trimming pared 0 bases from V and 3 bases from J, leaving 23 bases between. CDR3 in amino acids: CASSLCLDRDGRREETQYF. The CDR3 DNA reads TGTGCCAGCAGTTTATGCCTCGACCGGGACGGAAGGAGGGAAGAGACCCAGTACTTC.

This clone has only one observation. This chain links TRBV12-3 or TRBV12-4 with TRBJ1-2; D is undetermined. The CDR3 loop spans 13 amino acids. Trimming took off 2 bases at V and 7 bases at J, with 11 bases between the two ends. The CDR3 is CASSLSEAGGYTF. The DNA for the CDR3 is TGTGCCAGCAGTTTATCCGAGGCGGGTGGCTACACCTTC.

The chain uses TRBV25-1 and TRBJ2-1, with TRBD2 matching over 7 bases. The CDR3 is 14 amino acids. The J segment lost 4 bases and the V segment lost 3 bases, leaving 3 bases of the junction unmatched. Germline CDR1 is MGHDK and CDR2 is SYGVNS. The DNA for the CDR3 is TGTGCCAGCAGTGAGGCGGGAGCTTACAATGAGCAGTTCTTC. Protein product: CASSEAGAYNEQFF. Variable domain in full (rest from reference TRBV25-1 and TRBJ2-1): EADIYQTPRYLVIGTGKKITLECSQTMGHDKMYWYQQDPGMELHLIHYSYGVNSTEKGDLSSESTVSRIRTEHFPLTLESARPSHTSQYLCASSEAGAYNEQFFGPGTRLTVL.

The chain employs TRBV9 and TRBJ1-1; 9 bases agree with TRBD1. Germline V lookup: CDR1 SGDLS, CDR2 YYNGEE. V gave up 4 bases and J gave up 10 bases; unmatched junction bases: 8. There are 13 residues in the CDR3. The CDR3 DNA sequence: TGTGCCAGCAGCCCGCTACAGGGGGCGCGAGCTTTCTTT. Protein sequence: CASSPLQGARAFF.

The V call is TRBV15, the J call TRBJ2-1; D gene uncertain. CDR3 length: 15 amino acids. The germline V gene encodes CDR1 LNHNV and CDR2 YYDKDF (reference sequence). V shed 2 bases and J shed 7 bases, with 15 bases lying between them. Here the CDR3 reads CATSRLRGLGNEQFF. In DNA form, the CDR3 reads TGTGCCACCAGCAGACTCCGCGGTCTAGGTAATGAGCAGTTCTTC.